This is a list of T cell receptor beta chains from one sample in a study of OX40 agonist ivuxolimab in advanced cancers. The table came from immunoSEQ multiplex PCR; TCRdb's copy has only in-frame clones and leaves some out. The sample carries 55,000 to 80,000 clones, about 88% recorded once. Sequenced here: CD4+ or CD8+ T cells sorted from blood, sampled in a trial of the OX40 agonist ivuxolimab. These receptors originate from an adult with an advanced solid tumor such as melanoma, head and neck, liver or kidney cancer. CDR3s include the opening cysteine and the closing phenylalanine or tryptophan. D genes are given only for firm matches. The size field is filled for only some rows; it gives once, few, many or a size class.

V	J	D	size	DNA	CDR3
TRBV11-1	TRBJ1-2	NA	NA	TGTGCCAGCAGCCTCCTCGGGCAGACCTATGGCTACACCTTC	CASSLLGQTYGYTF
TRBV5-1	TRBJ1-1	TRBD1	NA	TGCGCCAGCAGCTCGCTGACAGGGGGCAACACTGAAGCTTTCTTT	CASSSLTGGNTEAFF
TRBV7-2	TRBJ1-2	NA	NA	TGTGCCAGCAGCCCCGGACAGTCAAACTATGGCTACACCTTC	CASSPGQSNYGYTF
TRBV5-1	TRBJ2-5	TRBD2	NA	TGCGCCAGCAGCTTGGTCGGCAGGGCGGGGGAGCAGTACTTC	CASSLVGRAGEQYF
TRBV9	TRBJ2-7	NA	NA	TGTGCCAGCAGCGTAGATGGCCGGTCCTACGAGCAGTACTTC	CASSVDGRSYEQYF
TRBV9	TRBJ2-2	TRBD1	NA	TGTGCCAGCAGCGTAGACGACAGGGCCACCGGGGAGCTGTTTTTT	CASSVDDRATGELFF
TRBV5-1	TRBJ2-1	TRBD1	NA	TGCGCCAGCAGCGCAGGGACAGGGGGCTACAGGAGGGGCTCCTACAATGAGCAGTTCTTC	CASSAGTGGYRRGSYNEQFF
TRBV7-8	TRBJ1-1	NA	NA	TGTGCCAGCAGCTTAGAGCGGTACACTGAAGCTTTCTTT	CASSLERYTEAFF
TRBV29-1	TRBJ2-2	NA	NA	TGCAGCGTTAGCTCGACAGGGAACACCGGGGAGCTGTTTTTT	CSVSSTGNTGELFF
TRBV4-3	TRBJ2-3	TRBD2	once	TGCGCCAGCAGCCAAGCCTCTAAGGCGGGGGGCTCCGATAGCACAGATACGCAGTATTTT	CASSQASKAGGSDSTDTQYF
TRBV12-5	TRBJ1-5	TRBD1	NA	TGTGCTAGTGGTCAGGGGGCGCAGCCCCAGCATTTT	CASGQGAQPQHF
TRBV19	TRBJ1-2	NA	NA	TGTGCCAGTAGTCGGGACGGGGCAAACTATGGCTACACCTTC	CASSRDGANYGYTF
TRBV5-1	TRBJ1-5	TRBD1	NA	TGCGCCAGCGGGACAGGGGACAATCAGCCCCAGCATTTT	CASGTGDNQPQHF
TRBV27	TRBJ1-1	NA	few	TGTGCCAGCAGTCTTGCCCTCGGGGGGAGGAACACTGAAGCTTTCTTT	CASSLALGGRNTEAFF
TRBV7-6	TRBJ2-7	TRBD1	NA	TGTGCCAGCAGTCCCGGGACAGGGGCCCACGAGCAGTACTTC	CASSPGTGAHEQYF
TRBV4-3	TRBJ1-1	NA	NA	TGCGCCAGCAGCCAAGAAGCGGGACTGAACACTGAAGCTTTCTTT	CASSQEAGLNTEAFF
TRBV9	TRBJ1-4	NA	NA	TGTGCCAGCAGTCCGGGACTATTACCTTTTGCAACTAATGAAAAACTGTTTTTT	CASSPGLLPFATNEKLFF
TRBV21-1	TRBJ2-5	NA	NA	TGTGCCAGCAGCGTGCTGGGACTAGCGGGAGAAGAGACCCAGTACTTC	CASSVLGLAGEETQYF
TRBV4-1	TRBJ1-4	TRBD1	NA	TGCGCCAGCGATACCGGGACAGGGGGTGAAAAACTGTTTTTT	CASDTGTGGEKLFF
TRBV6-5	TRBJ1-1	NA	NA	TGTGCCAGCAGTTACTCGGGTGCTGAAGCTTTCTTT	CASSYSGAEAFF
TRBV9	TRBJ1-5	NA	NA	TGTGCCAGCAGCGAGGGGACTTATAGCAATCAGCCCCAGCATTTT	CASSEGTYSNQPQHF
TRBV30	TRBJ2-3	NA	NA	TGTGCCTGGAGTTCGTGGGGGGCCGATACGCAGTATTTT	CAWSSWGADTQYF
TRBV15	TRBJ1-1	NA	NA	TGTGCCACCGAGGGGGGGACTCACACTGAAGCTTTCTTT	CATEGGTHTEAFF
TRBV6-6	TRBJ1-5	NA	NA	TGTGCCAGCAGTTACTCTGGGGTCCGAAGCAATCAGCCCCAGCATTTT	CASSYSGVRSNQPQHF
TRBV5-1	TRBJ2-2	NA	NA	TGCGCCAGCACGGGCATGAACACCGGGGAGCTGTTTTTT	CASTGMNTGELFF
TRBV6-5	TRBJ2-2	TRBD2	NA	TGTGCCAGCAGTTTTGGGGGGGAGCCCGGGGAGCTGTTTTTT	CASSFGGEPGELFF
TRBV5-1	TRBJ1-4	NA	few	TGCGCCAGCAGCTTGGAGGTTGACGGAAAACTGTTTTTT	CASSLEVDGKLFF
TRBV27	TRBJ1-1	NA	once	TGTGCCAGCAGTTTATTGTCCGGGGGACGAGCTTTCTTT	CASSLLSGGRAFF
TRBV6-5	TRBJ1-3	NA	NA	TGTGCCAGCACCCGATCCTCTGGAAACACCATATATTTT	CASTRSSGNTIYF
TRBV6-6	TRBJ1-1	NA	NA	TGTGCCAGCACCGTAAGAAAGGTCCCCTCATTCTTT	CASTVRKVPSFF
TRBV18	TRBJ1-5	NA	few	TGTGCCAGCTCTCTCAGTCGGAGTTTTAATCAGCCCCAGCATTTT	CASSLSRSFNQPQHF
TRBV7-2	TRBJ1-1	NA	few	TGTGCCAGCAGCTCCTTACTTGGGAAGGCTTTCTTT	CASSSLLGKAFF
TRBV5-6	TRBJ2-7	NA	NA	TGTGCCAGCAGCTTGTCACACATTTACGAGCAGTACTTC	CASSLSHIYEQYF
TRBV30	TRBJ1-2	TRBD1	few	TGTGCCTGGAGCCCGACAGGGTTGGGCTACACCTTC	CAWSPTGLGYTF
TRBV7-3	TRBJ2-3	NA	NA	TGTGCCAGCAGCCCTTGGGGGCGGGCCACAGATACGCAGTATTTT	CASSPWGRATDTQYF
TRBV4-3	TRBJ2-5	NA	NA	TGCGCCAGCAGCCAAGGTCCCGGGGGCTTTGAGACCCAGTACTTC	CASSQGPGGFETQYF
TRBV30	TRBJ1-5	NA	NA	TGTGCCTGGAGTGCACTAGGGGGCAATCAGCCCCAGCATTTT	CAWSALGGNQPQHF
TRBV7-9	TRBJ1-1	NA	few	TGTGCCAGCAGCTTAGGGCAGAGGACTGAAGCTTTCTTT	CASSLGQRTEAFF
TRBV9	TRBJ1-4	NA	NA	TGTGCCAGCAGCGCTCTTGGTGAAAAACTGTTTTTT	CASSALGEKLFF
TRBV6-6	TRBJ2-5	NA	NA	TGTGCCAGCAGATTCAGGGGTGGGGACGAGGAGCAGTACTTC	CASRFRGGDEEQYF
TRBV7-2	TRBJ2-7	NA	few	TGTGCCAGCAGCTTAGCTGGGCGCGGGGCGGCCTACGAGCAGTACTTC	CASSLAGRGAAYEQYF
TRBV4-3	TRBJ2-2	TRBD2	NA	TGCGCCAGCAGCCAACAAGCGGGGGTTCGCACCGGGGAGCTGTTTTTT	CASSQQAGVRTGELFF
TRBV4-2	TRBJ2-1	NA	NA	TGTGCCAGCAGCCAAGAGAGCTGGCGGGGCCCTCACAATGAGCAGTTCTTC	CASSQESWRGPHNEQFF
TRBV7-6	TRBJ1-1	NA	NA	TGTGCCAGCTCGACACAGGTGAACACTGAAGCTTTCTTT	CASSTQVNTEAFF
TRBV18	TRBJ1-2	NA	NA	TGTGCCAGCTCTCCGGGTATCGGCTACACCTTC	CASSPGIGYTF
TRBV4-3	TRBJ2-1	NA	once	TGCGCCAGCAGCCAAGATGGGCGGGCTAACCTAGTGGGGGAGCAGTTCTTC	CASSQDGRANLVGEQFF
TRBV25-1	TRBJ1-2	NA	NA	TGTGCCAGCAGTAAAACCAATAACTATGGCTACACCTTC	CASSKTNNYGYTF
TRBV19	TRBJ2-7	TRBD1	NA	TGTGCCAGTAGTATAGGTCAGGGGGTATGGGACGAGCAGTACTTC	CASSIGQGVWDEQYF
TRBV19	TRBJ1-5	NA	NA	TGTGCCGGCAAGGAGAGGGGCGGTCGCTGGGATCAGCCCCAGCATTTT	CAGKERGGRWDQPQHF
TRBV6-5	TRBJ1-2	TRBD1	NA	TGTGCCAGCAGGCCCCCGGGACAGGGAACGGCTGGCTACACCTTC	CASRPPGQGTAGYTF
TRBV4-3	TRBJ2-1	TRBD1	NA	TGCGCCAGCAGCCCCGGGACAGGGAATGAGCAGTTCTTC	CASSPGTGNEQFF
TRBV19	TRBJ2-3	TRBD1	once	TGTGCCAGTAGTAGACCGGGACAGATAAGCACAGATACGCAGTATTTT	CASSRPGQISTDTQYF
TRBV9	TRBJ1-1	NA	NA	TGTGCCAGCAGCACCGGGCCTGATGCTGAAGCTTTCTTT	CASSTGPDAEAFF
TRBV5-8	TRBJ2-5	NA	NA	TGTGCCAGCAGCCAACTGGGGTCCGGGAAGGAGACCCAGTACTTC	CASSQLGSGKETQYF